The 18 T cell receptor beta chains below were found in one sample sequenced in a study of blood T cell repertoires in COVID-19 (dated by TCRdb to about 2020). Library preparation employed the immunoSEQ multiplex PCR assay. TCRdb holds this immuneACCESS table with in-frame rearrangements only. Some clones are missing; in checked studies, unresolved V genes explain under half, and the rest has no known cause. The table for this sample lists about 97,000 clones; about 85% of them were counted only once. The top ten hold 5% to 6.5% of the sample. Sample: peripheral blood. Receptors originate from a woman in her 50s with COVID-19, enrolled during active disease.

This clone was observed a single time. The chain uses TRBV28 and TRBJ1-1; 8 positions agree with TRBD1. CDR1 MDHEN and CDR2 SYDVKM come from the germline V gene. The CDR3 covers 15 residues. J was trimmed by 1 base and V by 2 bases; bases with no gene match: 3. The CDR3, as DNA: TGTGCCAGCAGTTTAGAGGGGACAGGGAACACTGAAGCTTTCTTT. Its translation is CASSLEGTGNTEAFF.

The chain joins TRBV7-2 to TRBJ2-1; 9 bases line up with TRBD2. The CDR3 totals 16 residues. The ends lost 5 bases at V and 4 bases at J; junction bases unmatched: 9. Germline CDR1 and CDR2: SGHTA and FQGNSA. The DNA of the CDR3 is TGTGCCAGCAGCATTCGACCTAGCGGGGCATACAATGAGCAGTTCTTC. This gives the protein CASSIRPSGAYNEQFF.

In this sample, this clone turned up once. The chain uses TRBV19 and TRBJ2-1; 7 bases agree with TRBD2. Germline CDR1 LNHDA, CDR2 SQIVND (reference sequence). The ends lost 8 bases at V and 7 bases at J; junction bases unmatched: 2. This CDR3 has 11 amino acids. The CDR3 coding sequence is TGTGCCAGTGGGGGGGGTAATGAGCAGTTCTTC. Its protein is CASGGGNEQFF.

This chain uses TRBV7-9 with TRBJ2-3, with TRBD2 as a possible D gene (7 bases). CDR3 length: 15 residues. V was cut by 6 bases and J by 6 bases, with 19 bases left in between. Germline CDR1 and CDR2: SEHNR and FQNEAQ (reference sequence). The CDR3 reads CASRATRGAVDTQYF. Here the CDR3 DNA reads TGTGCCAGCAGGGCGACTCGGGGGGCCGTGGATACGCAGTATTTT. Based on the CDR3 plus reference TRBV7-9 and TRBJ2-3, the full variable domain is DTGVSQNPRHKITKRGQNVTFRCDPISEHNRLYWYRQTLGQGPEFLTYFQNEAQLEKSRLLSDRFSAERPKGSFSTLEIQRTEQGDSAMYLCASRATRGAVDTQYFGPGTRLTVL.

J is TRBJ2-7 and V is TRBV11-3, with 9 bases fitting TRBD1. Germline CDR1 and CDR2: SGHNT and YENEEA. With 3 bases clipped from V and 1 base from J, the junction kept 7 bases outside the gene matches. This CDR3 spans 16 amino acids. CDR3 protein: CASSFPDRGGSYEQYF. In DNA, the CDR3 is TGTGCCAGCAGCTTTCCGGACAGGGGAGGATCCTACGAGCAGTACTTC.

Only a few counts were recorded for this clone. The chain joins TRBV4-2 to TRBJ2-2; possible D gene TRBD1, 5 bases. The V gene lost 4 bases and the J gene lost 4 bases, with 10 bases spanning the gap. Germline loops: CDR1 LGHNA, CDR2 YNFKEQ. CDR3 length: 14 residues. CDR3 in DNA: TGTGCCAGCAGCCCCACTGACAGCACCGGGGAGCTGTTTTTT. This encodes CASSPTDSTGELFF.

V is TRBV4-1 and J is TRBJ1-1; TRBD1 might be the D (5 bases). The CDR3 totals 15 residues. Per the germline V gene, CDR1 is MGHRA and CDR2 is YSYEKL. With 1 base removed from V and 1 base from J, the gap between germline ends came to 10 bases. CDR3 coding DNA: TGCGCCAGCAGCCAAGTGGGGCAGACGAACACTGAAGCTTTCTTT. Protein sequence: CASSQVGQTNTEAFF.

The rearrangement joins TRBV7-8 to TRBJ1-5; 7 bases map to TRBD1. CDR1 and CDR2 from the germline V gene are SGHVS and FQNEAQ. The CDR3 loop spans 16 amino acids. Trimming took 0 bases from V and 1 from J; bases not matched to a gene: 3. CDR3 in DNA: TGTGCCAGCAGCTTAGCGGGCAGGGGGAGCAATCAGCCCCAGCATTTT. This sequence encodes CASSLAGRGSNQPQHF.

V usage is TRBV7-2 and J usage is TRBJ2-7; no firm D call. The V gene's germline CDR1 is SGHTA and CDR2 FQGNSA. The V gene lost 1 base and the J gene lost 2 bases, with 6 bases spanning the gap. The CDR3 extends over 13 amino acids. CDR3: CASSLDRPYEQYF. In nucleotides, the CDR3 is TGTGCCAGCAGCTTAGACAGACCCTACGAGCAGTACTTC.

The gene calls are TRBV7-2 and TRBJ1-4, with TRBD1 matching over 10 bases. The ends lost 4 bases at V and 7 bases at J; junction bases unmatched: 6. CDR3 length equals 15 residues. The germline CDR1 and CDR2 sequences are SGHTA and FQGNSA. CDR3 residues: CASSSLGTGVEKLFF. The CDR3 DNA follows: TGTGCCAGCAGCTCCCTCGGGACAGGGGTTGAAAAACTGTTTTTT. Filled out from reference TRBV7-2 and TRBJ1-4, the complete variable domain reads GAGVSQSPSNKVTEKGKDVELRCDPISGHTALYWYRQSLGQGLEFLIYFQGNSAPDKSGLPSDRFSAERTGGSVSTLTIQRTQQEDSAVYLCASSSLGTGVEKLFFGSGTQLSVL.

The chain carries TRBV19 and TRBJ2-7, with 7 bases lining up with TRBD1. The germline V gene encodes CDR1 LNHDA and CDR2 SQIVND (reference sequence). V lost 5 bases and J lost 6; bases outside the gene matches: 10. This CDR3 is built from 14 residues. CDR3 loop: CASSPTGSGFEQYF. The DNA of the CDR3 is TGTGCCAGTAGTCCGACAGGGTCTGGATTCGAGCAGTACTTC.

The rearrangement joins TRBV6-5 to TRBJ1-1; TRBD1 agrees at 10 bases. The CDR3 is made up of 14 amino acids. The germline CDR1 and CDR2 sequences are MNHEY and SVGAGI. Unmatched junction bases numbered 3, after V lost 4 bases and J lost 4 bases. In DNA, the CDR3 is TGTGCCAGCAGTTTGGGACAGGGGACCACTGAAGCTTTCTTT. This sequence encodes CASSLGQGTTEAFF.

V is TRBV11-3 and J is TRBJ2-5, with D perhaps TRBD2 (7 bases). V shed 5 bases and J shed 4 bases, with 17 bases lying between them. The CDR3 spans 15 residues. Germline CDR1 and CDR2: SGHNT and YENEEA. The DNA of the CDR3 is TGTGCCAGCAGCCGAAGGGGGGGTTGGGGAGAGACCCAGTACTTC. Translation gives CASSRRGGWGETQYF.

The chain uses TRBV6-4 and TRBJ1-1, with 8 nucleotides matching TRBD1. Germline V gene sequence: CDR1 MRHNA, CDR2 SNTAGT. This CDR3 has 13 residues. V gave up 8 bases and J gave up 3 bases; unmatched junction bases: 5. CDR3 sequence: CASEGQGDTEAFF. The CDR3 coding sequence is TGTGCCAGCGAAGGACAGGGAGACACTGAAGCTTTCTTT.

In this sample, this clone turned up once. The CDR3 sequence: CAWSPDSSNSPLHF. CDR3 bases: TGTGCCTGGAGTCCAGACTCCAGCAATTCACCCCTCCACTTT. The rearrangement joins TRBV30 to TRBJ1-6, with D uncertain. From germline, CDR1 is GTSNPN and CDR2 SVGIG (reference sequence). V lost 2 bases and J 7 bases, leaving 12 bases between the germline ends. The CDR3 runs 14 residues.

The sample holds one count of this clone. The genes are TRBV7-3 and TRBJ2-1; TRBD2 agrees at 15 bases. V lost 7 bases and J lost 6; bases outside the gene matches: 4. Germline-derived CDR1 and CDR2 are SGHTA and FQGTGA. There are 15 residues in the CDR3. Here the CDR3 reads CASTPGLAGGNEQFF. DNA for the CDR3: TGTGCCAGCACCCCGGGACTAGCGGGGGGCAATGAGCAGTTCTTC.

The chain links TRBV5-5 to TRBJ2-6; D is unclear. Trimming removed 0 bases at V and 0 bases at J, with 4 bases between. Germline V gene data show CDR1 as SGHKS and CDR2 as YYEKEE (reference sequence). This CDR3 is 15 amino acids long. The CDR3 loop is CASSLASSGANVLTF. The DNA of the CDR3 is TGTGCCAGCAGCTTGGCGAGCTCTGGGGCCAACGTCCTGACTTTC.

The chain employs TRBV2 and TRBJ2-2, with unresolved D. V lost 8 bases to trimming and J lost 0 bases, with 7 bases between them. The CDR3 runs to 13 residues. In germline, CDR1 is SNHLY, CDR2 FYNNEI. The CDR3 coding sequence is TGTGCCAGCGGGCAGCCGAACACCGGGGAGCTGTTTTTT. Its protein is CASGQPNTGELFF.